Each of the 11 T cell receptor beta chains below was sequenced from the same sample in a study of technical replicates of blood from a handful of donors. Profiling relied on immunoSEQ multiplex PCR, and the TCRdb table lists in-frame clones only, not all of them. This repertoire shows nearly 95,000 clones, 90% to 96% found once; its top ten account for around 0.37%. The sequenced sample was T cells isolated from PBMCs. The receptors shown here come from a human donor in good health.

This clone was seen just once. The chain recombines TRBV6-6 with TRBJ2-5; no definite D call. CDR3 size: 12 residues. CDR1 and CDR2 (germline): MNHNY, SVGAGI (reference sequence). V was pared by 8 bases and J by 4 bases, with 11 bases between. Here the CDR3 DNA reads TGTGCCAGCTCGCGGATCGGAGAGACCCAGTACTTC. This gives the protein CASSRIGETQYF.

V is TRBV7-3 and J is TRBJ2-1; TRBD2 matches 12 bases. V shed 1 base, J shed 9 bases, and the junction held 4 bases outside the gene matches. Germline-derived CDR1 and CDR2 are SGHTA and FQGTGA. This CDR3 has 15 amino acids. CDR3 protein: CASSLRLAGVGEQFF. The CDR3 coding sequence is TGTGCCAGCAGCTTAAGACTAGCGGGAGTAGGTGAGCAGTTCTTC.

This sequence joins TRBV27 and TRBJ2-2, with 8 bases that match TRBD2. The CDR3 is made up of 14 amino acids. The V gene end was trimmed by 5 bases and the J gene end by 7 bases; junction bases not matched to a gene: 6. The germline CDR1 and CDR2 sequences are MNHEY and SMNVEV (reference sequence). The DNA of the CDR3 is TGTGCCAGCAGTCCCCTAGCGGGTGTCGGGGAGCTGTTTTTT. This gives the protein CASSPLAGVGELFF.

The gene calls are TRBV9 and TRBJ2-1; no definite D call. Germline lookup yields CDR1 SGDLS and CDR2 YYNGEE. Trimming stripped 0 bases from V and 4 bases from J, with 11 bases between. There are 15 residues in the CDR3. Written as DNA, the CDR3 is TGTGCCAGCAGCGTAGCTGCGGTATTATACAATGAGCAGTTCTTC. This gives the protein CASSVAAVLYNEQFF.

The chain employs TRBV7-2 and TRBJ2-1, with 11 bases identical to TRBD2. V was clipped by 0 bases and J by 6 bases; unmatched bases: 10. CDR1 SGHTA and CDR2 FQGNSA come from the germline V gene. The CDR3 has 18 amino acids. The CDR3: CASSLARSSGRWFNEQFF. In nucleotides, the CDR3 is TGTGCCAGCAGCTTAGCAAGGTCTAGCGGGAGGTGGTTCAATGAGCAGTTCTTC. Full variable domain (rest looked up from reference TRBV7-2 and TRBJ2-1): GAGVSQSPSNKVTEKGKDVELRCDPISGHTALYWYRQSLGQGLEFLIYFQGNSAPDKSGLPSDRFSAERTGGSVSTLTIQRTQQEDSAVYLCASSLARSSGRWFNEQFFGPGTRLTVL.

The V and J genes are TRBV11-3 and TRBJ2-5; TRBD1 matches at 7 bases. CDR1 SGHNT and CDR2 YENEEA come from the germline V gene. CDR3 length: 14 amino acids. The trim removed 2 bases at V and 6 bases at J, leaving 6 bases unmatched. CDR3 nucleotide sequence: TGTGCCAGCAGCTTAAGACAGGGTGGACAGACCCAGTACTTC. Residues: CASSLRQGGQTQYF.

The chain employs TRBV28 and TRBJ1-5, with TRBD1 identical over 8 bases. Germline CDR1 is MDHEN and CDR2 is SYDVKM. V was pared by 4 bases and J by 7 bases, with 6 bases of the junction left unmatched. CDR3 length equals 14 residues. Here the CDR3 DNA reads TGTGCCAGCAGTTCCCCAGGGGGCCGCCAGCCCCAGCATTTT. Translated: CASSSPGGRQPQHF.

This clone was detected only once. J is TRBJ1-2 and V is TRBV14; 7 nucleotides match TRBD1. V shed 4 bases and J 5 bases; nucleotides not matched to a gene: 1. CDR3 length: 12 amino acids. Germline V gene lookup returns CDR1 SGHDN and CDR2 FVKESK. The CDR3 loop is CASSPTGYGYTF. Here the CDR3 DNA reads TGTGCCAGCAGCCCGACAGGGTATGGCTACACCTTC.

CDR3 region: CASSIGVQETQYF. In nucleotides, the CDR3 is TGTGCCAGCAGCATAGGAGTCCAAGAGACCCAGTACTTC. This chain links TRBV11-2 with TRBJ2-5; D is ambiguous. V dropped 5 bases and J dropped 1 base, with 8 bases sitting between them. Looked up from germline, CDR1 is SGHAT and CDR2 is FQNNGV. This CDR3 comprises 13 residues.

CDR3 amino acids: CASSQGPTTDYEQYF. The CDR3 nucleotides read TGCGCCAGCAGCCAAGGACCCACTACGGACTACGAGCAGTACTTC. This chain joins TRBV4-1 and TRBJ2-7, with D uncertain. Germline V gives CDR1 MGHRA, CDR2 YSYEKL. This CDR3 region has 15 residues. Trimming took off 1 base at V and 3 bases at J, with 13 bases between the two ends.

The genes are TRBV7-2 and TRBJ2-1; 12 bases agree with TRBD2. The CDR3 has 17 amino acids. The V segment lost 6 bases and the J segment 3 bases; nucleotides outside the gene matches: 9. CDR1 is SGHTA and CDR2 is FQGNSA in the germline V gene. CDR3 in amino acids: CASRPTSGRYYYNEQFF. The DNA for the CDR3 is TGTGCCAGCAGGCCCACTAGCGGGAGGTATTACTACAATGAGCAGTTCTTC. Combining the CDR3 with reference TRBV7-2 and TRBJ2-1 gives the whole variable domain GAGVSQSPSNKVTEKGKDVELRCDPISGHTALYWYRQSLGQGLEFLIYFQGNSAPDKSGLPSDRFSAERTGGSVSTLTIQRTQQEDSAVYLCASRPTSGRYYYNEQFFGPGTRLTVL.